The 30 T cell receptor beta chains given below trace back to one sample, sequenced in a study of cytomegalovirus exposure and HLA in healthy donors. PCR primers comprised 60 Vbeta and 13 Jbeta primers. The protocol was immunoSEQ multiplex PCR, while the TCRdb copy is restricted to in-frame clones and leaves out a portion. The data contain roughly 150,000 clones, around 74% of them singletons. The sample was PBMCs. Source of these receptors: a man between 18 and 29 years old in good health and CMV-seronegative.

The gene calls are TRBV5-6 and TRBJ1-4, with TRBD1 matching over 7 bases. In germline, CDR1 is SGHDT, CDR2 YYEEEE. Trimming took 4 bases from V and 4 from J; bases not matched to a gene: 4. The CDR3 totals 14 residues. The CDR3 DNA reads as TGTGCCAGCAGCCAAGGGACAGTTAATGAAAAACTGTTTTTT. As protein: CASSQGTVNEKLFF.

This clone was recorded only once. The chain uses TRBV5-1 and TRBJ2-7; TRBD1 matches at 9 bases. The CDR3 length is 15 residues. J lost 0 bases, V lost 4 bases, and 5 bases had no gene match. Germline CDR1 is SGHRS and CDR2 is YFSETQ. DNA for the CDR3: TGCGCCAGCAGCCACGGGGGACAGGGCTCCTACGAGCAGTACTTC. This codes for CASSHGGQGSYEQYF. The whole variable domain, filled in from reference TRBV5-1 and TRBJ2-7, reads KAGVTQTPRYLIKTRGQQVTLSCSPISGHRSVSWYQQTPGQGLQFLFEYFSETQRNKGNFPGRFSGRQFSNSRSEMNVSTLELGDSALYLCASSHGGQGSYEQYFGPGTRLTVT.

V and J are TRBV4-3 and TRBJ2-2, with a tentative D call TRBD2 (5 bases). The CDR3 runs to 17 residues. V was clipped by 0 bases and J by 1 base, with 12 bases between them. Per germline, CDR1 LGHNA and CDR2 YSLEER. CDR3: CASSQDSLGGNTGELFF. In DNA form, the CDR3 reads TGCGCCAGCAGCCAAGACTCTCTAGGAGGGAACACCGGGGAGCTGTTTTTT.

In DNA, the CDR3 is TGTGCCAGCAGCTTCGGGGGGCAAGAGACCCAGTACTTC. Its translation: CASSFGGQETQYF. The rearrangement links TRBV5-6 to TRBJ2-5, with TRBD2 matching over 7 bases. CDR3 length equals 13 residues. In germline, CDR1 is SGHDT, CDR2 YYEEEE. After removal of 2 bases from V and 2 bases from J, the junction contained 0 bases not matched to a gene. Using reference TRBV5-6 and TRBJ2-5 for the parts outside the CDR3, the full variable domain is DAGVTQSPTHLIKTRGQQVTLRCSPKSGHDTVSWYQQALGQGPQFIFQYYEEEERQRGNFPDRFSGHQFPNYSSELNVNALLLGDSALYLCASSFGGQETQYFGPGTRLLVL.

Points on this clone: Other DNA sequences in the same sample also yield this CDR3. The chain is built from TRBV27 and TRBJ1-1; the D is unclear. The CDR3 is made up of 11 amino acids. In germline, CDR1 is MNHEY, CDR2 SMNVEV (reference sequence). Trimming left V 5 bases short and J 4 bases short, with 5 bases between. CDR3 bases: TGTGCCAGCAGTCGGGGCACTGAAGCTTTCTTT. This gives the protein CASSRGTEAFF.

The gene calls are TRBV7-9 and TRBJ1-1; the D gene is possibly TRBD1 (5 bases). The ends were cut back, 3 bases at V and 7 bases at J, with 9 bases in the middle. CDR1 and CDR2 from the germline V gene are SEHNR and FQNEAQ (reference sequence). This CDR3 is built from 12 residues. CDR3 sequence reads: CASSFGGVEAFF. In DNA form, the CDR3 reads TGTGCCAGCAGCTTTGGGGGGGTTGAAGCTTTCTTT.

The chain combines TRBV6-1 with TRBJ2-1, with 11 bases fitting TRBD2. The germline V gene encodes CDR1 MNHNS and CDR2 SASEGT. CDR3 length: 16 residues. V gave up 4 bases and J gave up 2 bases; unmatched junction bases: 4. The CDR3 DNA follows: TGTGCCAGCAGTGGCCCACTAGCGGGGGCCTACAATGAGCAGTTCTTC. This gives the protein CASSGPLAGAYNEQFF.

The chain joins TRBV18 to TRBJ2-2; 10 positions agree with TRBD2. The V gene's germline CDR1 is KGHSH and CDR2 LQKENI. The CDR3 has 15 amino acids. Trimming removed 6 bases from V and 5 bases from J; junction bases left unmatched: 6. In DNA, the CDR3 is TGTGCCAGCTCCCCCCTAGCGGGAGTTACCGGGGAGCTGTTTTTT. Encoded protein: CASSPLAGVTGELFF.

CDR3 coding DNA: TGCGCCAGCAGCCTAGGGGAAGGGGGGGATAACTATGGCTACACCTTC. Residues: CASSLGEGGDNYGYTF. The chain links TRBV23-1 to TRBJ1-2; D may be TRBD1 (6 bases). TRBV23-1 is an open reading frame whose function is uncertain. Trimming left V 6 bases short and J 1 base short, with 18 bases between. The CDR3 length is 16 residues.

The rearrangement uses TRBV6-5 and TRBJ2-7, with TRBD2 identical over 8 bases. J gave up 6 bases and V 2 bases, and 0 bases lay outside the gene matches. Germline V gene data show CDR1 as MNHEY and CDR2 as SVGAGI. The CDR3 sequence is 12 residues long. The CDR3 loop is CASSYSGGEQYF. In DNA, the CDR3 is TGTGCCAGCAGTTACAGCGGGGGCGAGCAGTACTTC.

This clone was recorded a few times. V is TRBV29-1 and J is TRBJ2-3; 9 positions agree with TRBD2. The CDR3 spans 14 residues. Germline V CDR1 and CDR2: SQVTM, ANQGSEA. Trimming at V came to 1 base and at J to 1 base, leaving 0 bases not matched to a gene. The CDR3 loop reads CSVEGTSGTDTQYF. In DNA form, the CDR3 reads TGCAGCGTTGAAGGGACTAGCGGCACAGATACGCAGTATTTT.

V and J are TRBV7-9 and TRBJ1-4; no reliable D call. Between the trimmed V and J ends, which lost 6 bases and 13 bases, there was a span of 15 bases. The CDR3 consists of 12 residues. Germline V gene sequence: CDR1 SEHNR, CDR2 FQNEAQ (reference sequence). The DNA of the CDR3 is TGTGCCAGCAGTTCGGACTCCCTGAGACTGTTTTTT. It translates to CASSSDSLRLFF.

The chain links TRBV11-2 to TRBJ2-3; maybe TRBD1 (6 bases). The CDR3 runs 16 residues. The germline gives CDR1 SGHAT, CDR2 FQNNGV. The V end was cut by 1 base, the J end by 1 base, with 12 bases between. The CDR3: CASSLGGRVGTDTQYF. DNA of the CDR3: TGTGCCAGCAGCTTAGGGGGGCGGGTGGGCACAGATACGCAGTATTTT.

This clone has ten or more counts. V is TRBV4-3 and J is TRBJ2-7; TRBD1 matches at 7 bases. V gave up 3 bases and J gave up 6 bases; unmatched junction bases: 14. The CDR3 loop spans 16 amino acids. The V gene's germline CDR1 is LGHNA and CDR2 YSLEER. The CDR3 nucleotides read TGCGCCAGCAGCCAGGACCGGGACAGATGGGCGGGCGAGCAGTACTTC. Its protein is CASSQDRDRWAGEQYF.

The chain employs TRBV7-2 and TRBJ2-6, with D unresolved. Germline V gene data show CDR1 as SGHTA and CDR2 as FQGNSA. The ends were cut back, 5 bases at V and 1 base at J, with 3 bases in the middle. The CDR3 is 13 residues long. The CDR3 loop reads CASSPSGANVLTF. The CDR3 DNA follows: TGTGCCAGCAGCCCTTCTGGGGCCAACGTCCTGACTTTC.

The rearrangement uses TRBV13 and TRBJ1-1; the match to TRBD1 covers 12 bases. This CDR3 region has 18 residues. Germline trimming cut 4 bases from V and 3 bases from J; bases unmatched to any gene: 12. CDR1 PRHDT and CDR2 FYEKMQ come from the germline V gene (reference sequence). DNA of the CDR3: TGTGCCAGCAGCTCAAGACCCCGGGACAGGGGGCGGTACACTGAAGCTTTCTTT. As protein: CASSSRPRDRGRYTEAFF.

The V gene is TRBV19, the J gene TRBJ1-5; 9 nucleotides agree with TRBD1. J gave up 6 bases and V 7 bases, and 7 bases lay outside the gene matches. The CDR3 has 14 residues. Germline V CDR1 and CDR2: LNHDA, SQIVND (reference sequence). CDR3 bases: TGTGCCAGTAACCTACAGGGGGCACTTCAGCCCCAGCATTTT. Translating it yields CASNLQGALQPQHF.

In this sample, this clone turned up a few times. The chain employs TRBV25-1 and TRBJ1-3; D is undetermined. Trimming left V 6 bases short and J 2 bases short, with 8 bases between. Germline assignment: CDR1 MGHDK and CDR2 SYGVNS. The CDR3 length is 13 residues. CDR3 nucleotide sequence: TGTGCCAGCAGAGCCGGGACTGGAAACACCATATATTTT. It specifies CASRAGTGNTIYF. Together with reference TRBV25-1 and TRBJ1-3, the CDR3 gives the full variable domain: EADIYQTPRYLVIGTGKKITLECSQTMGHDKMYWYQQDPGMELHLIHYSYGVNSTEKGDLSSESTVSRIRTEHFPLTLESARPSHTSQYLCASRAGTGNTIYFGEGSWLTVV.

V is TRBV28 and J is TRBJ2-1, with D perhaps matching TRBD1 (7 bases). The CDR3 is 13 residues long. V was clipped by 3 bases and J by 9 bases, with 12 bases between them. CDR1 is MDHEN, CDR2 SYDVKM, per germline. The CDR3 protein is CASSFPQGGEQFF. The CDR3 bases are TGTGCCAGCAGTTTCCCCCAGGGGGGTGAGCAGTTCTTC.

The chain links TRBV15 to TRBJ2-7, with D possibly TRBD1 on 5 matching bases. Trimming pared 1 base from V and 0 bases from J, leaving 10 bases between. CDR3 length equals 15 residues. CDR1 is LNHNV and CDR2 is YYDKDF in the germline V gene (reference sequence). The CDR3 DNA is TGTGCCACCAGCAGAGCTGGGGCTAGCTCCTACGAGCAGTACTTC. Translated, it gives CATSRAGASSYEQYF.

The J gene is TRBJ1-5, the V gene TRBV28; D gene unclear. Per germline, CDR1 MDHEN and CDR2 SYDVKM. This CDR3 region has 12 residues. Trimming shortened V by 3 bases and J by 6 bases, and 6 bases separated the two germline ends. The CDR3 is CASSFPGQPQHF. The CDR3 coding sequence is TGTGCCAGCAGTTTCCCCGGTCAGCCCCAGCATTTT.

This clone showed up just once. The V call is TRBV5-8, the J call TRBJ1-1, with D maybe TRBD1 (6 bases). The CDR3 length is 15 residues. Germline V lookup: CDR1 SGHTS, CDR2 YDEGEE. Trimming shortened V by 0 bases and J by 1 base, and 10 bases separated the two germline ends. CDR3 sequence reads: CASSLATTGNTEAFF. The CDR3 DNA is TGTGCCAGCAGCTTGGCCACGACAGGGAACACTGAAGCTTTCTTT.

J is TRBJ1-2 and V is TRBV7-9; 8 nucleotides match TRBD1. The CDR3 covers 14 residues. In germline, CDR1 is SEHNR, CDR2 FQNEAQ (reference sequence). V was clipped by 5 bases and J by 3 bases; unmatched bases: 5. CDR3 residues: CASSRTTGDYGYTF. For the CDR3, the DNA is TGTGCCAGCAGCCGGACGACAGGGGACTATGGCTACACCTTC. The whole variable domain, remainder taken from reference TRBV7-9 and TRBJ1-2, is DTGVSQNPRHKITKRGQNVTFRCDPISEHNRLYWYRQTLGQGPEFLTYFQNEAQLEKSRLLSDRFSAERPKGSFSTLEIQRTEQGDSAMYLCASSRTTGDYGYTFGSGTRLTVV.

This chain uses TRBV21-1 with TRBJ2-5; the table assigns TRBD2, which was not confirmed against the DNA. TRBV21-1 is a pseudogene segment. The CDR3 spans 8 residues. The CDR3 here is CASNSQYF. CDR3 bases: TGTGCCAGCAACTCCCAGTACTTC.

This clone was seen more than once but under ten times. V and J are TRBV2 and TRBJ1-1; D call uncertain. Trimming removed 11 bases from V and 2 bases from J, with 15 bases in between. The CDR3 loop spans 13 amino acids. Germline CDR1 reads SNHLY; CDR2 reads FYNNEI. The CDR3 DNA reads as TGTGCCGGTCAGCTAGAGAGTAACACTGAAGCTTTCTTT. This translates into CAGQLESNTEAFF.

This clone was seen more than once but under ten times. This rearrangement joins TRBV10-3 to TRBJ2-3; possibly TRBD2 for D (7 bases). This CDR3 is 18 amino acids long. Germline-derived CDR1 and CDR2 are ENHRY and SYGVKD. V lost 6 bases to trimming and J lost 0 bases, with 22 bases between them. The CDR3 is CAIRPLLAEGGSTDTQYF. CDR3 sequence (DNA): TGTGCCATCAGGCCCCTCCTAGCGGAGGGGGGCAGCACAGATACGCAGTATTTT.

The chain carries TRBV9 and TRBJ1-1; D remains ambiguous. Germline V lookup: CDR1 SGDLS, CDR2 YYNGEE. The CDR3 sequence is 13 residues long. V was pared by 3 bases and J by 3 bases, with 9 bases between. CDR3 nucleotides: TGTGCCAGCAGCGCCTGGGAGGACACTGAAGCTTTCTTT. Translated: CASSAWEDTEAFF. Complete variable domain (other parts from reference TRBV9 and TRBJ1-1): DSGVTQTPKHLITATGQRVTLRCSPRSGDLSVYWYQQSLDQGLQFLIQYYNGEERAKGNILERFSAQQFPDLHSELNLSSLELGDSALYFCASSAWEDTEAFFGQGTRLTVV.

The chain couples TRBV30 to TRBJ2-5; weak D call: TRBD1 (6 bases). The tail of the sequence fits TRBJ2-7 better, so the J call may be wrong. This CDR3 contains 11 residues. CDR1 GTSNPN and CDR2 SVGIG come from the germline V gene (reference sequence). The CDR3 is CAWSVGGEQYF. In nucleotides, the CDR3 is TGTGCCTGGAGTGTAGGGGGCGAGCAGTACTTC.

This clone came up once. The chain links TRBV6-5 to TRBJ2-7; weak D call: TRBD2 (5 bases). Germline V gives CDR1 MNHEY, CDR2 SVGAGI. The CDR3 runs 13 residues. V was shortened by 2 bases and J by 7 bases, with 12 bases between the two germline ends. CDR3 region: CASSYAGAGEQYF. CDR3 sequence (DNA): TGTGCCAGCAGTTACGCGGGCGCTGGGGAGCAGTACTTC.

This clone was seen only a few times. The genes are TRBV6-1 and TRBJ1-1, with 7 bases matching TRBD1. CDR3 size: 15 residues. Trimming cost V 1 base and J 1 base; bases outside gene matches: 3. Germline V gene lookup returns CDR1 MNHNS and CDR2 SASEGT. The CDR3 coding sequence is TGTGCCAGCAGTGAAGTGAGGACAGGGAACACTGAAGCTTTCTTT. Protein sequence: CASSEVRTGNTEAFF.